The present entry profiles one TCR beta chain with its context. Germline V gives CDR1 LGHDT, CDR2 YNNKEL (reference sequence). V dropped 4 bases and J dropped 1 base, with 13 bases sitting between them. The CDR3 loop spans 15 amino acids. The data stem from a study of blood T cell repertoires in COVID-19. Study-level information: In each case, the material was cDNA or gDNA derived from T cells, B-cell-depleted T cells, or PBMCs.

Source study methods: Amplification of reference gene primers provided the estimated nucleated cell counts. The table came from immunoSEQ multiplex PCR; TCRdb's copy has only in-frame clones and leaves some out. That table supplies the V and J calls and clone size; D and trimming were determined from the DNA. The table records about 99,000 clones, 70% to 90% of them present only once. Sequenced material: peripheral blood. This chain connects TRBV3-1 (or the pseudogene TRBV3-2) to TRBJ1-1; D gene uncertain. The TCR was taken from a human donor in a cohort sampled during active COVID-19. CDR3 region: CASSLETEPNTEAFF. For the CDR3, the DNA is TGTGCCAGCAGCCTCGAGACGGAGCCGAACACTGAAGCTTTCTTT.